The rows below give T cell receptor beta chains drawn from one sample of a study of T-cell reconstitution after alpha-beta-depleted transplantation in children. TCRdb passed the PCR reads through MiXCR, listing each CDR3 protein once. The sample consists of fewer than 250,000 distinct CDR3 sequences, approximately 17% of them appearing once. The sequences come from PBMCs, mostly from graft donor cells, collected 360 days after TCRalphabeta/CD19-depleted stem cell transplant. All receptors come from a male patient aged 2 to 10 who had a stem cell transplant for acute lymphoblastic leukemia, so the T cells may come from the graft donor. CDR3s include the opening cysteine and the closing phenylalanine or tryptophan. Fields, in order: D gene, V gene, clone size, CDR3 length, J gene, CDR3 protein, CDR3 DNA. The D gene is left open where the match is weak. Some rows mark clone size as missing; the rest say once, few, many or name a class of expanded clone.

.,TRBV4-3,few,16,TRBJ1-1,CASSLKRGYVGTEAFF,TGCGCCAGCAGCCTAAAAAGGGGGTATGTGGGGACTGAAGCTTTCTTT
.,TRBV5-1,.,13,TRBJ1-1,CASSTTENTEAFF,TGCGCCAGCAGCACCACAGAGAACACTGAAGCTTTCTTT
TRBD1,TRBV4-2,.,14,TRBJ1-5,CASSLDRVDQPQHF,TGTGCCAGCAGCTTGGACAGGGTGGATCAGCCCCAGCATTTT
TRBD1,TRBV20-1,many,15,TRBJ2-7,CSARTGQGTYYEQYF,TGCAGTGCTAGAACCGGACAGGGCACCTACTACGAGCAGTACTTC
TRBD1,TRBV7-2,.,14,TRBJ2-7,CASSLGQGNREQYF,TGTGCCAGCAGCTTGGGACAGGGTAATCGCGAGCAGTACTTC
.,TRBV20-1,few,14,TRBJ2-7,CSARADRGFYEQYF,TGCAGTGCTAGAGCAGACCGGGGGTTCTACGAGCAGTACTTC
.,TRBV10-3,.,16,TRBJ2-2,CAISRGPETNTGELFF,TGTGCCATCTCGAGAGGCCCTGAAACGAACACCGGGGAGCTGTTTTTT
.,TRBV24-1,few,14,TRBJ1-1,CATWGGGLRTEAFF,TGTGCCACGTGGGGTGGAGGTTTGAGAACTGAAGCTTTCTTT
.,TRBV12-3/TRBV12-4,few,15,TRBJ2-7,CASSLRWGIAYEQYF,TGTGCCAGCAGTTTAAGGTGGGGAATAGCCTACGAGCAGTACTTC
.,TRBV25-1,many,14,TRBJ2-5,CASSVLLTQETQYF,TGTGCCAGCAGTGTACTCCTAACCCAAGAGACCCAGTACTTC
TRBD1,TRBV18,few,15,TRBJ1-1,CASSPKTGSDTEAFF,TGTGCCAGCTCACCGAAGACAGGGTCGGACACTGAAGCTTTCTTT
TRBD1,TRBV4-1,few,16,TRBJ2-7,CASSQEKRDRGYEQYF,TGCGCCAGCAGCCAAGAGAAAAGAGACAGGGGCTACGAGCAGTACTTC
.,TRBV7-8,few,13,TRBJ1-1,CASSLVMWTEAFF,TGTGCCAGCAGCTTAGTTATGTGGACTGAAGCTTTCTTT
.,TRBV29-1,few,13,TRBJ2-3,CSVDTGKTDTQYF,TGCAGCGTTGATACCGGGAAAACAGATACGCAGTATTTT
.,TRBV28,.,15,TRBJ2-7,CASSLIPVPSYEQYF,TGTGCCAGCAGTTTAATCCCAGTACCATCCTACGAGCAGTACTTC
.,TRBV20-1,.,14,TRBJ1-2,CSARDPIGGDGYTF,TGCAGTGCTAGAGATCCGATCGGGGGGGATGGCTACACCTTC
.,TRBV29-1,.,11,TRBJ2-7,CSVGEEHEQYF,TGCAGCGTGGGGGAGGAACACGAGCAGTACTTC
TRBD1,TRBV27,many,13,TRBJ2-7,CASSTRTGYEQYF,TGTGCCAGCAGTACAAGGACAGGGTACGAGCAGTACTTC
.,TRBV12-3/TRBV12-4,few,12,TRBJ1-1,CASSLRIPEAFF,TGTGCCAGCAGTCTCCGTATCCCTGAAGCTTTCTTT
.,TRBV6-5,.,13,TRBJ1-6,CASSYSMGSPLHF,TGTGCCAGCAGTTACTCGATGGGTTCACCCCTCCACTTT
.,TRBV20-1,few,13,TRBJ2-7,CSARIGVGYEQYF,TGCAGTGCTAGAATTGGAGTGGGGTACGAGCAGTACTTC
TRBD1,TRBV4-2,few,19,TRBJ1-5,CASSPGTGGPENSNQPQHF,TGTGCCAGCAGCCCCGGGACAGGGGGCCCTGAGAATAGCAATCAGCCCCAGCATTTT